The 24 T cell receptor beta chains in this list originate from one sample, sequenced in a study of shared clonotypes between healthy human individuals. Libraries were prepared by immunoSEQ multiplex PCR; TCRdb keeps only in-frame clonotypes and omits some of them. The top ten clones hold 20% to 25% of a sample with hundreds of thousands of clones, about 90% of them seen once. Only CD45RO-negative cells positively selected for CCR7 counted as naive CD8 cells, so terminally differentiated effector memory CD45RA+ cells were excluded. Sequencing was done on a sample of naive CD8+ T cells sorted from blood. The origin of the receptors is a man between 25 and 39 years old in good health.

The V gene is TRBV6-5, the J gene TRBJ2-2, with TRBD1 matching 8 bases. The CDR3 length is 15 residues. Per germline, CDR1 MNHEY and CDR2 SVGAGI. The junction had 3 bases not matched to a gene; V was cut back by 4 bases and J by 2 bases. In DNA form, the CDR3 reads TGTGCCAGCAGTTCGGACAGGGCCAACACCGGGGAGCTGTTTTTT. Its translation is CASSSDRANTGELFF.

The chain uses TRBV19 and TRBJ2-7; D perhaps matches TRBD1 (5 bases). The CDR3 totals 14 residues. Germline V CDR1 and CDR2: LNHDA, SQIVND (reference sequence). The V gene lost 4 bases and the J gene lost 2 bases, with 12 bases spanning the gap. The CDR3 DNA follows: TGTGCCAGTAGTACGGTCTGGACAACCTACGAGCAGTACTTC. Translating gives CASSTVWTTYEQYF.

V and J are TRBV27 and TRBJ1-4; D is unclear. CDR1 and CDR2 (germline): MNHEY, SMNVEV (reference sequence). Trimming pared 3 bases from V and 8 bases from J, leaving 13 bases between. CDR3 size: 14 residues. CDR3 protein: CASSFLRAGEKLFF. The CDR3 DNA is TGTGCCAGCAGTTTCCTGCGGGCCGGGGAAAAACTGTTTTTT.

This chain uses TRBV10-3 with TRBJ2-1, with TRBD2 matching over 10 bases. Trimming removed 0 bases from V and 8 bases from J; junction bases left unmatched: 13. CDR1 and CDR2 (germline): ENHRY, SYGVKD. The CDR3 is 18 amino acids. The CDR3 protein is CAISESLASGRAEDEQFF. The CDR3 DNA sequence: TGTGCCATCAGTGAGTCCCTCGCGAGCGGGAGGGCCGAGGATGAGCAGTTCTTC.

This rearrangement joins TRBV5-1 to TRBJ2-7, with TRBD1 identical over 10 bases. Trimming removed 4 bases from V and 6 bases from J; junction bases left unmatched: 7. The CDR3 sequence is 14 residues long. Germline assignment: CDR1 SGHRS and CDR2 YFSETQ. The CDR3 bases are TGCGCCAGCAGCACGCAGGACAGGGGGAGCGAGCAGTACTTC. Residues: CASSTQDRGSEQYF.

The genes are TRBV5-6 and TRBJ2-1; D is ambiguous. From germline, CDR1 is SGHDT and CDR2 YYEEEE. There are 12 residues in the CDR3. V lost 0 bases and J 10 bases, leaving 8 bases between the germline ends. CDR3 nucleotides: TGTGCCAGCAGCTTGGAGGGTAACGAGCAGTTCTTC. This translates into CASSLEGNEQFF.

V and J are TRBV18 and TRBJ2-1; 12 bases line up with TRBD2. CDR3 length: 15 amino acids. The germline CDR1 and CDR2 sequences are KGHSH and LQKENI. J was trimmed by 4 bases and V by 4 bases; bases with no gene match: 2. CDR3 region: CASSQTSGSYNEQFF. Here the CDR3 DNA reads TGTGCCAGCTCACAGACTAGCGGGAGTTACAATGAGCAGTTCTTC.

The chain uses TRBV10-3 and TRBJ1-2; TRBD1 might be the D (6 bases). Germline V gene data show CDR1 as ENHRY and CDR2 as SYGVKD. V dropped 0 bases and J dropped 2 bases, with 16 bases sitting between them. The CDR3 has 17 residues. The CDR3 sequence: CAISESIGRGANYGYTF. The CDR3 DNA sequence: TGTGCCATCAGTGAGTCGATCGGCAGGGGCGCGAACTATGGCTACACCTTC.

The chain carries TRBV7-8 and TRBJ2-7, with 10 bases lining up with TRBD2. The CDR3 is 14 residues long. CDR1 is SGHVS, CDR2 FQNEAQ, per germline. Trimming cost V 4 bases and J 6 bases; bases outside gene matches: 6. CDR3 in amino acids: CASSSRTSGIEQYF. In DNA form, the CDR3 reads TGTGCCAGCAGCTCTCGTACTAGCGGGATCGAGCAGTACTTC.

The chain recombines TRBV19 with TRBJ2-7; 7 bases map to TRBD2. Germline V gives CDR1 LNHDA, CDR2 SQIVND (reference sequence). The CDR3 consists of 14 residues. V lost 3 bases to trimming and J lost 3 bases; unmatched junction nucleotides: 5. For the CDR3, the DNA is TGTGCCAGTAGTATGTGGCTAGCGGACTACGAGCAGTACTTC. This translates into CASSMWLADYEQYF.

This rearrangement joins TRBV5-1 to TRBJ1-1; TRBD1 is a possible D gene (5 bases). The V and J ends lost 1 base and 1 base respectively, with 14 bases between them. CDR1 and CDR2 from the germline V gene are SGHRS and YFSETQ. This CDR3 comprises 16 residues. This CDR3 reads CASSLPIGTANTEAFF. The CDR3, as DNA: TGCGCCAGCAGCTTGCCAATTGGGACCGCGAACACTGAAGCTTTCTTT.

Comments on this clone: Other nucleotide sequences in the sample specify the same CDR3. CDR3 loop: CASSRGRDSSYEQYF. CDR3 DNA sequence: TGTGCCAGCAGCCGAGGACGGGACAGCTCCTACGAGCAGTACTTC. The V gene is TRBV7-9, the J gene TRBJ2-7, with 7 bases fitting TRBD1. Germline trimming cut 5 bases from V and 0 bases from J; bases unmatched to any gene: 7. CDR3 length equals 15 residues. CDR1 is SEHNR and CDR2 is FQNEAQ in the germline V gene (reference sequence). Looking up the rest from reference TRBV7-9 and TRBJ2-7 gives the full variable domain: DTGVSQNPRHKITKRGQNVTFRCDPISEHNRLYWYRQTLGQGPEFLTYFQNEAQLEKSRLLSDRFSAERPKGSFSTLEIQRTEQGDSAMYLCASSRGRDSSYEQYFGPGTRLTVT.

This chain uses TRBV27 with TRBJ1-5; no definite D call. Trimming removed 6 bases at V and 3 bases at J, with 12 bases between. The germline CDR1 and CDR2 sequences are MNHEY and SMNVEV (reference sequence). This CDR3 spans 14 amino acids. CDR3 sequence: CASSPSGPNQPQHF. As DNA, the CDR3 is TGTGCCAGCAGCCCCAGTGGTCCCAATCAGCCCCAGCATTTT.

The chain combines TRBV7-9 with TRBJ2-7; the match to TRBD1 covers 7 bases. The CDR3 is 13 amino acids. V shed 5 bases, J shed 4 bases, and the junction held 5 bases outside the gene matches. CDR1 and CDR2 from the germline V gene are SEHNR and FQNEAQ (reference sequence). The CDR3 region has the DNA TGTGCCAGCAGCGGGACAGCAGATTACGAGCAGTACTTC. It encodes CASSGTADYEQYF.

This clone was observed a single time. The chain recombines TRBV11-3 with TRBJ2-2; D unclear. Trimming removed 4 bases from V and 7 bases from J, with 7 bases in between. The CDR3 contains 12 residues. Germline V gene sequence: CDR1 SGHNT, CDR2 YENEEA. The DNA for the CDR3 is TGTGCCAGCAGCTCCATTGGCGGGGAGCTGTTTTTT. Amino acid sequence: CASSSIGGELFF.

This chain uses TRBV30 with TRBJ2-7; D uncertain. Germline V gene data show CDR1 as GTSNPN and CDR2 as SVGIG (reference sequence). Between the trimmed V and J ends, which lost 3 bases and 3 bases, there was a span of 12 bases. The CDR3 totals 13 residues. As DNA, the CDR3 is TGTGCCTGGAGCGCTGGGTTTAGCTACGAGCAGTACTTC. The encoded protein is CAWSAGFSYEQYF.

The rearrangement uses TRBV27 and TRBJ2-1; D is ambiguous. The CDR3 is made up of 18 amino acids. Between the trimmed V and J ends, which lost 0 bases and 6 bases, there was a span of 21 bases. Looked up from germline, CDR1 is MNHEY and CDR2 is SMNVEV (reference sequence). The CDR3 protein is CASSLSVLRLARSNEQFF. In DNA form, the CDR3 reads TGTGCCAGCAGTTTATCGGTGTTACGGCTCGCTCGGTCCAATGAGCAGTTCTTC.

This clone was counted once. The gene calls are TRBV10-3 and TRBJ1-5; 9 bases align to TRBD1. J lost 2 bases, V lost 8 bases, and 4 bases had no gene match. Germline CDR1 ENHRY, CDR2 SYGVKD. The length of the CDR3 is 14 residues. CDR3 nucleotide sequence: TGTGCCATCGGGACAGGGTTTGGCAATCAGCCCCAGCATTTT. Protein sequence: CAIGTGFGNQPQHF.

CDR3 loop: CASSHRQVLLDEQFF. Written as DNA, the CDR3 is TGTGCCAGCAGTCACCGACAGGTTTTGCTGGATGAGCAGTTCTTC. The chain joins TRBV27 to TRBJ2-1; perhaps TRBD1 as D (6 bases). This CDR3 contains 15 residues. Per the germline V gene, CDR1 is MNHEY and CDR2 is SMNVEV (reference sequence). V lost 5 bases and J 8 bases, leaving 19 bases between the germline ends.

The chain uses TRBV7-6 and TRBJ1-1; unclear D gene. Per germline, CDR1 SGHVS and CDR2 FNYEAQ. The V end lost 5 bases, the J end lost 4 bases, and 14 bases lay between the germline ends. The CDR3 runs to 14 residues. CDR3 protein: CASSTKTGFTEAFF. CDR3 DNA sequence: TGTGCCAGCAGCACGAAAACTGGGTTCACTGAAGCTTTCTTT.

This sequence joins TRBV10-1 and TRBJ2-7; 13 nucleotides match TRBD2. The germline V gene encodes CDR1 WNHNN and CDR2 SYGVQD (reference sequence). Trimming cost V 5 bases and J 6 bases; bases outside gene matches: 4. The CDR3 sequence is 14 residues long. CDR3 in amino acids: CASSTSGRAIEQYF. The CDR3 DNA follows: TGCGCCAGCAGTACTAGCGGGAGGGCCATCGAGCAGTACTTC.

This clone has a handful of counts. This rearrangement joins TRBV27 to TRBJ2-2; D is unclear. V gave up 2 bases and J gave up 3 bases, with 13 bases separating them. CDR1 is MNHEY, CDR2 SMNVEV, per germline (reference sequence). The CDR3 covers 16 residues. CDR3 amino acids: CASSLASLAYTGELFF. The CDR3 nucleotides read TGTGCCAGCAGTTTAGCGTCCCTCGCGTACACCGGGGAGCTGTTTTTT.

The chain combines TRBV19 with TRBJ2-1, with TRBD2 matching over 8 bases. J gave up 7 bases and V 3 bases, and 5 bases lay outside the gene matches. Germline V gene lookup returns CDR1 LNHDA and CDR2 SQIVND (reference sequence). This CDR3 region has 14 residues. The CDR3 here is CASSIGRGLNEQFF. CDR3 sequence (DNA): TGTGCCAGTAGTATCGGGAGGGGACTTAATGAGCAGTTCTTC.

This chain connects TRBV28 to TRBJ1-5; tentatively, D is TRBD1 (5 bases). V lost 7 bases to trimming and J lost 3 bases, with 13 bases between them. This CDR3 comprises 14 residues. Germline V CDR1 and CDR2: MDHEN, SYDVKM. The chain's CDR3 is CASKWDAFNQPQHF. The CDR3 nucleotides read TGTGCCAGCAAATGGGACGCATTCAATCAGCCCCAGCATTTT.